This TCR beta chain was captured in a study of neoadjuvant nivolumab and ipilimumab in lung cancer. Study information: The combination arm added day-1 ipilimumab 1 mg/kg to nivolumab 3 mg/kg on days 1, 15, 29.

TCRdb's copy holds only in-frame clones and misses some; the assay was immunoSEQ multiplex PCR. The table shows 25,000 to 30,000 clones, with approximately 84% occurring only once. Study observations and caveats: Resected-tumor TCR richness correlated positively with pretherapy blood richness. Resected tumors had greater TCR richness and clonality than uninvolved lung.

This clone is judged large (0.1 to 1%). Its target is not known. This CDR3 is built from 16 residues. J was trimmed by 6 bases and V by 5 bases; bases with no gene match: 14. Germline V gives CDR1 MDHEN, CDR2 SYDVKM. This TCR was sampled from an adult with non-small cell lung cancer. The chain links TRBV28 to TRBJ1-1, with 8 bases fitting TRBD1. The sequences come from peripheral blood, collected before neoadjuvant nivolumab, alone or with ipilimumab. CDR3: CASSPIQGAGLAEAFF. CDR3 nucleotide sequence: TGTGCCAGCAGTCCCATCCAGGGGGCGGGCTTGGCTGAAGCTTTCTTT.